The 2 T cell receptor beta chains listed next were all sequenced from one sample in a study of regulatory T cells in long-lasting Graves disease. The sample's time point: newly diagnosed GD, antithyroid drugs for less than 3 months. TCR sequences were obtained from RNA taken from PBMCs. Libraries of TCR beta came from iRepertoire HTBI primers plus Arm-PCR of CDR3 regions. Each CDR3 protein gets one entry after TCRdb re-called the multiplex PCR reads with MiXCR. Of 350,000 to 500,000 distinct CDR3 sequences listed, roughly 15% were seen once; the top ten hold roughly 10%. These sequences were also reported in another study, on T cells in Graves' hyperthyroidism and ophthalmopathy.

The sequences come from peripheral blood mononuclear cells (PBMCs), collected at new diagnosis, from a patient treated with antithyroid drugs. The receptor source for this set is a woman aged 25-40 years with Graves disease.

The CDR3 sequence: CASSVGLAAYSYEQYF. The CDR3 bases are TGTGCCAGTAGTGTGGGACTAGCGGCCTACTCCTACGAGCAGTACTTC. The rearrangement joins TRBV19 to TRBJ2-7; TRBD2 matches at 11 bases. The CDR3 is 16 amino acids. V shed 5 bases, J shed 0 bases, and the junction held 6 bases outside the gene matches. The germline CDR1 and CDR2 sequences are LNHDA and SQIVND (reference sequence).

This clonotype has a count of ten or more. This chain connects TRBV6-5 to TRBJ1-1; no clear D. Germline V CDR1 and CDR2: MNHEY, SVGAGI. With 0 bases removed from V and 1 base from J, the gap between germline ends came to 9 bases. CDR3 length equals 15 residues. The CDR3 spells CASSYSVVGNTEAFF. The CDR3 DNA is TGTGCCAGCAGTTACTCGGTGGTTGGGAACACTGAAGCTTTCTTT.